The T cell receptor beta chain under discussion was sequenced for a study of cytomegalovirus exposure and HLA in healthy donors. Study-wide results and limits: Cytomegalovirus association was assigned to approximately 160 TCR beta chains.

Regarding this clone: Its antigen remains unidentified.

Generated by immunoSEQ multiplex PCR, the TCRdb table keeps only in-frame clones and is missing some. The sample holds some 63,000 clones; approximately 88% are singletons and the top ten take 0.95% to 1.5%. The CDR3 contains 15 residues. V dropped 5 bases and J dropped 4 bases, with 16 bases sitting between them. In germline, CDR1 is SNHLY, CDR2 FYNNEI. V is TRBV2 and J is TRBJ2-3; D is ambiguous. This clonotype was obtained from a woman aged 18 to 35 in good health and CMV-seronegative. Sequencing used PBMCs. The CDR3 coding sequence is TGTGCCAGCAGTTGGGCAAGCCCAGGCGCAGATACGCAGTATTTT. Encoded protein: CASSWASPGADTQYF.